This is a list of T cell receptor beta chains from one sample in a study of cytomegalovirus exposure and HLA in healthy donors. The repertoire was sequenced with immunoSEQ multiplex PCR; TCRdb's copy has only in-frame clones and lacks some. The sample yields about 97,000 clones, 83% seen once. Sequencing was carried out using PBMCs. These receptors were obtained from a man aged 35-49 years in good health and CMV-seronegative. CDR3s include the opening cysteine and the closing phenylalanine or tryptophan. D genes are given only for firm matches. Clone size is shown for a subset of rows, as once, few, many or a class of expanded clone.

CDR3 | DNA | size | J | D | V
CASSIGTATNEKLFF | TGTGCCAGTAGTATCGGGACTGCAACTAATGAAAAACTGTTTTTT | NA | TRBJ1-4 | NA | TRBV19
CASSLGAGYSNQPQHF | TGTGCCAGCTCATTAGGGGCAGGGTATAGCAATCAGCCCCAGCATTTT | NA | TRBJ1-5 | NA | TRBV27
CASSSFFVPPEQYF | TGTGCCAGCAGCTCCTTTTTCGTTCCCCCCGAGCAGTACTTC | NA | TRBJ2-7 | NA | TRBV7-2
CSSSPSGSVGELFF | TGTTCCAGCAGCCCATCGGGGTCGGTCGGGGAGCTGTTTTTT | NA | TRBJ2-2 | NA | TRBV7-9
CASSASPGRAFRGGYTF | TGTGCCAGCAGCGCGTCTCCAGGGCGAGCGTTTAGGGGTGGCTACACCTTC | NA | TRBJ1-2 | NA | TRBV9
CASSLGQARGEQYF | TGCGCCAGCAGCTTGGGACAGGCCAGGGGCGAGCAGTACTTC | NA | TRBJ2-7 | NA | TRBV5-1
CASSLYTGGVNQPQHF | TGTGCCAGCAGCCTGTATACAGGGGGAGTCAATCAGCCCCAGCATTTT | NA | TRBJ1-5 | TRBD1 | TRBV5-4
CASSQGSNTEAFF | TGTGCCAGCTCTCAGGGATCGAACACTGAAGCTTTCTTT | NA | TRBJ1-1 | NA | TRBV28
CASSPSGHLNTEAFF | TGTGCCAGCTCACCATCGGGACACTTGAACACTGAAGCTTTCTTT | few | TRBJ1-1 | NA | TRBV18
CAISESIGTGYTDTQYF | TGTGCCATCAGTGAGTCGATAGGGACAGGATACACAGATACGCAGTATTTT | NA | TRBJ2-3 | TRBD1 | TRBV10-3
CASSSFPQANQPQHF | TGTGCCAGTAGCTCATTCCCACAGGCCAACCAGCCCCAGCATTTT | NA | TRBJ1-5 | NA | TRBV19
CASRGRGNTDTQYF | TGTGCCAGTAGGGGGCGGGGCAACACAGATACGCAGTATTTT | NA | TRBJ2-3 | NA | TRBV19
CASSFETGRHNEQFF | TGTGCCAGCAGCTTCGAGACAGGGAGACACAATGAGCAGTTCTTC | NA | TRBJ2-1 | TRBD1 | TRBV11-2
CASSLAEGRGEQFF | TGTGCCAGCAGCTTAGCGGAGGGAAGGGGTGAGCAGTTCTTC | NA | TRBJ2-1 | NA | TRBV7-9
CASSLGWAGGTEAFF | TGTGCCAGCAGTCTGGGGTGGGCCGGGGGGACTGAAGCTTTCTTT | NA | TRBJ1-1 | NA | TRBV28
CASSEQANQPQHF | TGTGCCAGCAGTGAACAGGCCAATCAGCCCCAGCATTTT | NA | TRBJ1-5 | NA | TRBV6-4
CASSAAPGLEEGYTF | TGTGCCAGCAGCGCCGCCCCCGGGTTAGAGGAAGGCTACACCTTC | NA | TRBJ1-2 | NA | TRBV7-9
CASSLSGGIGETQYF | TGTGCCAGCAGCTTAAGCGGGGGGATAGGAGAGACCCAGTACTTC | NA | TRBJ2-5 | TRBD2 | TRBV5-4
CASSQGDRMYREAFF | TGTGCCAGCAGCCAGGGGGACAGAATGTATCGGGAAGCTTTCTTT | NA | TRBJ1-1 | TRBD1 | TRBV7-8
CASSLDPDNQPQHF | TGCGCCAGCAGCTTGGATCCAGATAATCAGCCCCAGCATTTT | NA | TRBJ1-5 | NA | TRBV5-1
CASSFLYEQYF | TGTGCCAGCAGTTTCCTCTACGAGCAGTACTTC | NA | TRBJ2-7 | NA | TRBV6-5
CASSQDSGTAQLHGYTF | TGCGCCAGCAGCCAAGATTCCGGGACAGCCCAGCTCCATGGCTACACCTTC | NA | TRBJ1-2 | TRBD1 | TRBV4-1
CASRRGAEGNTIYF | TGTGCCAGCCGCAGGGGAGCGGAGGGAAACACCATATATTTT | few | TRBJ1-3 | NA | TRBV27
CASSLALAANYGYTF | TGTGCCAGCAGCTTAGCACTCGCGGCTAACTATGGCTACACCTTC | NA | TRBJ1-2 | NA | TRBV7-8
CASSHTEGDTQYF | TGTGCCAGCAGCCACACAGAGGGCGATACGCAGTATTTT | NA | TRBJ2-3 | NA | TRBV7-9
CASSPGAKPRAFF | TGTGCCAGCTCACCTGGGGCCAAACCAAGAGCTTTCTTT | NA | TRBJ1-1 | NA | TRBV18
CASSLEGGAHQPQHF | TGCGCCAGCAGCTTGGAAGGGGGCGCGCATCAGCCCCAGCATTTT | NA | TRBJ1-5 | TRBD1 | TRBV5-1
CASSAPGHSNYGYTF | TGTGCCAGTAGTGCCCCGGGACACTCTAACTATGGCTACACCTTC | NA | TRBJ1-2 | NA | TRBV19
CASSLDLANTEAFF | TGTGCCAGCAGCTTAGATCTGGCGAACACTGAAGCTTTCTTT | NA | TRBJ1-1 | NA | TRBV11-1
CASSPGQGPLHF | TGTGCCAGCAGCCCCGGACAGGGTCCCCTCCACTTT | NA | TRBJ1-6 | TRBD1 | TRBV6-5
CASRGLAGGSGELFF | TGTGCCAGCAGAGGACTAGCGGGGGGGTCCGGGGAGCTGTTTTTT | NA | TRBJ2-2 | TRBD2 | TRBV2
CASIPGQGNTEAFF | TGTGCCAGCATCCCCGGACAGGGGAACACTGAAGCTTTCTTT | NA | TRBJ1-1 | TRBD1 | TRBV6-1
CASSPRDSPTNEKLFF | TGTGCCAGCAGCCCCCGGGACAGCCCAACTAATGAAAAACTGTTTTTT | NA | TRBJ1-4 | TRBD1 | TRBV7-2
CASSGKGTAVFYEQYF | TGTGCCAGCAGCGGGAAAGGGACAGCCGTATTCTACGAGCAGTACTTC | NA | TRBJ2-7 | TRBD1 | TRBV14
CASTGSLTQYYNEQFF | TGTGCCAGCACAGGTTCACTGACCCAGTACTACAATGAGCAGTTCTTC | NA | TRBJ2-1 | NA | TRBV6-6
CATGTSGHTDTQYF | TGTGCCACAGGGACTAGCGGACACACAGATACGCAGTATTTT | NA | TRBJ2-3 | TRBD2 | TRBV10-3
CASSQVSGDNYGYTF | TGCGCCAGCAGCCAAGTTTCAGGGGACAACTATGGCTACACCTTC | NA | TRBJ1-2 | NA | TRBV4-1
CASSNHLGAAQGTEAFF | TGTGCCAGCAGCAATCATTTAGGGGCAGCCCAGGGGACTGAAGCTTTCTTT | NA | TRBJ1-1 | NA | TRBV21-1
CAIGGTGPFNEQFF | TGTGCCATCGGCGGGACAGGGCCTTTCAATGAGCAGTTCTTC | NA | TRBJ2-1 | TRBD1 | TRBV10-3
CASSMKRTGMNTGELFF | TGTGCCAGCAGCATGAAGAGGACAGGGATGAACACCGGGGAGCTGTTTTTT | NA | TRBJ2-2 | TRBD1 | TRBV11-2
CASSEQPNEKLFF | TGTGCCAGTAGTGAACAGCCAAATGAAAAACTGTTTTTT | NA | TRBJ1-4 | NA | TRBV19
CASSYGRGFSEDQPQHF | TGTGCCAGCAGCTACGGACGGGGGTTTTCAGAGGATCAGCCCCAGCATTTT | NA | TRBJ1-5 | NA | TRBV7-9
CASSQFRDTIYGYTF | TGCGCCAGCAGCCAGTTCCGGGACACTATCTATGGCTACACCTTC | NA | TRBJ1-2 | NA | TRBV4-1
CASSPPAGLYNEQFF | TGTGCCAGCAGCCCCCCGGCGGGGCTTTACAATGAGCAGTTCTTC | NA | TRBJ2-1 | NA | TRBV11-2
CASSSHDVGDSGSNQPQHF | TGTGCCAGCAGTTCTCACGACGTTGGGGACTCAGGCTCCAATCAGCCCCAGCATTTT | NA | TRBJ1-5 | NA | TRBV28
CASSFPSGLRDTQYF | TGTGCCAGCAGCTTCCCTAGCGGGTTGCGGGATACGCAGTATTTT | NA | TRBJ2-3 | TRBD2 | TRBV5-4
CASSPSGGDNEQFF | TGTGCCAGCAGCCCTAGCGGGGGGGACAATGAGCAGTTCTTC | NA | TRBJ2-1 | TRBD2 | TRBV7-3
CASSHRGRMNYGYTF | TGTGCCAGCAGCCACAGGGGGCGGATGAACTATGGCTACACCTTC | NA | TRBJ1-2 | TRBD1 | TRBV6-6